This T cell receptor (beta chain) was obtained from a study of radiotherapy plus CTLA-4 blockade in lung cancer. About the study: Objective responses arose in approximately 17% of patients, and around 32% experienced disease control. Study conclusions and caveats: Clones derived from tumor TCRs expanded in blood after radiotherapy plus ipilimumab. Reportedly, early blood T cell clone dynamics best predicted response, with interferon-beta.

Treatment of patients with chemo-refractory metastatic non-small-cell lung cancer consisted of focal radiation plus CTLA-4 blockade with ipilimumab. The CDR3 totals 16 residues. Per germline, CDR1 SGHDT and CDR2 YYEEEE. V lost 0 bases and J 2 bases, leaving 15 bases between the germline ends. The protocol was immunoSEQ multiplex PCR, while the TCRdb copy is restricted to in-frame clones and leaves out a portion. The top ten clones hold 3% to 4% of a sample with about 110,000 clones, over 65% of them seen once. This clone ranks as medium-sized. Its antigen is unknown. The rearrangement joins TRBV5-6 to TRBJ2-7, with D hard to call. The sample here was peripheral blood, taken from a patient treated with radiotherapy plus ipilimumab. The source is a human donor with non-small cell lung cancer that progressed on radiotherapy plus ipilimumab. Some clones in this sample may be carry-over from other donors' samples. CDR3 loop: CASSLAVAANPYEQYF. CDR3 nucleotides: TGTGCCAGCAGCTTGGCCGTGGCAGCGAACCCCTACGAGCAGTACTTC.